Presented here are 3 T cell receptor beta chains from one specimen sequenced in a study of blood T cell repertoires in COVID-19 (dated by TCRdb to about 2020). Receptor amplification or capture employed the immunoSEQ multiplex PCR assay. This is the immuneACCESS table as TCRdb keeps it, with only in-frame sequences that have V and J called. A part of the clones is gone; compared with another copy, unresolved V genes explain less than half, and the rest is unexplained. The sample has a few hundred thousand clones on record, 84% of them singletons. 4.2% of the sample rests with the top ten. Specimen: peripheral blood. The source is a man aged 55 to 70 with acute or convalescent COVID-19.

The chain couples TRBV28 to TRBJ2-7; TRBD1 agrees at 8 bases. The germline CDR1 and CDR2 sequences are MDHEN and SYDVKM. Trimming removed 7 bases from V and 3 bases from J; junction bases left unmatched: 14. The CDR3 consists of 16 residues. In DNA, the CDR3 is TGTGCCAGCACCCTATACCTGGGACAGGAAAACTACGAGCAGTACTTC. Translating gives CASTLYLGQENYEQYF.

The rearrangement links TRBV10-3 to TRBJ2-5; 11 bases are shared with TRBD2. CDR1 ENHRY and CDR2 SYGVKD come from the germline V gene. V lost 3 bases and J lost 5; bases outside the gene matches: 8. CDR3 length equals 16 residues. CDR3 sequence (DNA): TGTGCCATCAGTGACCCACCGACTAGCGGGATTGAGACCCAGTACTTC. It codes for CAISDPPTSGIETQYF.

The rearrangement links TRBV6-1 to TRBJ1-1, with D perhaps matching TRBD1 (6 bases). CDR3 length: 13 amino acids. Germline CDR1 is MNHNS and CDR2 is SASEGT. Trimming stripped 3 bases from V and 5 bases from J, with 10 bases between. CDR3 in DNA: TGTGCCAGCAGTGATCGAGGGGGTACTGAAGCTTTCTTT. Amino acids: CASSDRGGTEAFF.